This note documents a single T cell receptor (beta chain) sequence. The data are from a study of T cell changes during pregnancy in multiple sclerosis. The data were produced by immunoSEQ multiplex PCR, yet TCRdb's version contains in-frame clones alone and is incomplete. The sample has about 62,000 clones, roughly 92% seen once. This material consisted of CD8+ T cells from peripheral blood mononuclear cells, taken in the second trimester of pregnancy. This clonotype originated in a female donor with multiple sclerosis, enrolled in a pregnancy study.

The CDR3 nucleotides read TGTGCCAGCAGCTTGGGACAGGGGAAGCAGCCCCAGCATTTT. It codes for CASSLGQGKQPQHF. J is TRBJ1-5 and V is TRBV5-6, with TRBD1 identical over 8 bases. V shed 0 bases and J 7 bases; nucleotides not matched to a gene: 3. This CDR3 has 14 amino acids. Looked up from germline, CDR1 is SGHDT and CDR2 is YYEEEE.